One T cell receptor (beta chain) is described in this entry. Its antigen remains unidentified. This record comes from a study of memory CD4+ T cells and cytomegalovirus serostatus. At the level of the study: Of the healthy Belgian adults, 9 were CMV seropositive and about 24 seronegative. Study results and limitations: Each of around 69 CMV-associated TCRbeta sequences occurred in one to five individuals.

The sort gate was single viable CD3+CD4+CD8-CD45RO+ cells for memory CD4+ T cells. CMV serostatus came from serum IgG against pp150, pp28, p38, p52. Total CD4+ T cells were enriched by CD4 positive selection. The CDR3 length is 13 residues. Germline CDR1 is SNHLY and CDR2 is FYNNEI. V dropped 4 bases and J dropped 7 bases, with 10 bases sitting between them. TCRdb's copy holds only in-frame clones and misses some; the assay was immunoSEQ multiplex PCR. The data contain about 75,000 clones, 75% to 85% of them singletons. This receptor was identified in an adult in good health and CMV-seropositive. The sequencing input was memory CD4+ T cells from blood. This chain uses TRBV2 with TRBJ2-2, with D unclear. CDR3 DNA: TGTGCCAGCAGTGGGGTTTTGGGCGGGGAGCTGTTTTTT. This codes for CASSGVLGGELFF.